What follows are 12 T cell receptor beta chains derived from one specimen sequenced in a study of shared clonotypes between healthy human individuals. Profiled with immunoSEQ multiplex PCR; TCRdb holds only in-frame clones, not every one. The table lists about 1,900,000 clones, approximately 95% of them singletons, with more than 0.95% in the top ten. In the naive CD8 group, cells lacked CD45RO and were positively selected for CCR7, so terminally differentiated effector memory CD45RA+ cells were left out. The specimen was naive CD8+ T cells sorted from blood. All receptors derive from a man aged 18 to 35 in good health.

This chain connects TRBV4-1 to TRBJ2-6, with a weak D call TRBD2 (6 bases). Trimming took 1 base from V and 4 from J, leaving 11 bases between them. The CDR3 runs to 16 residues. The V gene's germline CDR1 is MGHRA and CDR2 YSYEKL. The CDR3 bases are TGCGCCAGCAGCCAAGGGAGGGTATCCGGGGCCAACGTCCTGACTTTC. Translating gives CASSQGRVSGANVLTF.

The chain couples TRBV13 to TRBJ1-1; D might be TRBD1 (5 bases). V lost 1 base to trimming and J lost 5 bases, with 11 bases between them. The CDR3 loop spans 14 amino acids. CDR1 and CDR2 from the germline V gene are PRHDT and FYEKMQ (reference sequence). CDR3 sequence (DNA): TGTGCCAGCAGCTTAGTTCGGGGCGGTACTGAAGCTTTCTTT. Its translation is CASSLVRGGTEAFF.

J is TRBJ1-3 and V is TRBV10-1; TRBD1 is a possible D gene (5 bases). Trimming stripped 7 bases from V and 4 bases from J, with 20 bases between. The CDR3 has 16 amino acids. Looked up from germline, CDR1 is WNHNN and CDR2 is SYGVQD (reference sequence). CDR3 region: CASKIRELGQGNTIYF. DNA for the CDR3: TGCGCCAGCAAGATCCGGGAACTGGGGCAAGGAAACACCATATATTTT.

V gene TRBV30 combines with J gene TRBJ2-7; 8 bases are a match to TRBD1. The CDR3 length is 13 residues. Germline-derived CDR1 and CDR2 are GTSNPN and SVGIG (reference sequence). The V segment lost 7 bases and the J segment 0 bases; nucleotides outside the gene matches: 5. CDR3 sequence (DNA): TGTGCCTCCTGGGACAGGCGCTCCTACGAGCAGTACTTC. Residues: CASWDRRSYEQYF.

CDR3 sequence: CASSLRLAVGTDTQYF. The CDR3 DNA reads TGTGCCAGCAGTTTAAGGCTAGCGGTTGGAACAGATACGCAGTATTTT. V and J are TRBV28 and TRBJ2-3, with TRBD2 matching over 7 bases. The CDR3 has 16 residues. The J segment lost 3 bases and the V segment lost 2 bases, leaving 8 bases of the junction unmatched. The germline V gene encodes CDR1 MDHEN and CDR2 SYDVKM.

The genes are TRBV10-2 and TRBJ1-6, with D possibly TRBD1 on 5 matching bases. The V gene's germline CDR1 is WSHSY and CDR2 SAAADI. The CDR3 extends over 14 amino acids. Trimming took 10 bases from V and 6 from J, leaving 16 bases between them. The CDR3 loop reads CATLGANLNSPLHF. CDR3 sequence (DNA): TGCGCCACCCTCGGGGCTAACCTTAATTCACCCCTCCACTTT.

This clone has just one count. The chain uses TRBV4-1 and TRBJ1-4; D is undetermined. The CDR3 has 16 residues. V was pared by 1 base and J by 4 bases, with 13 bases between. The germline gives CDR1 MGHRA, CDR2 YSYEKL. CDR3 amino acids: CASSQALARYNEKLFF. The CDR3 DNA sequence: TGCGCCAGCAGCCAAGCTCTTGCCCGCTATAATGAAAAACTGTTTTTT.

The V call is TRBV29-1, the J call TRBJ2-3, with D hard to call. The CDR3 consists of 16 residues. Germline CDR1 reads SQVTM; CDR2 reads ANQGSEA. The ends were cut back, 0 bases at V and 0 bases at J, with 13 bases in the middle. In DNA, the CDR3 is TGCAGCGTTGAAGATCGGATATACTTTAGCACAGATACGCAGTATTTT. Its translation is CSVEDRIYFSTDTQYF.

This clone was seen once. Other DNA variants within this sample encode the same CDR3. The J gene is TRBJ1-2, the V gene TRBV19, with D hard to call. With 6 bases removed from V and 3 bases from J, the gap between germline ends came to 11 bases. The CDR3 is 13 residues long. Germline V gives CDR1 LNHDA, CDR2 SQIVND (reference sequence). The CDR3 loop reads CASSMGGYYGYTF. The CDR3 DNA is TGTGCCAGTAGCATGGGCGGCTACTATGGCTACACCTTC.

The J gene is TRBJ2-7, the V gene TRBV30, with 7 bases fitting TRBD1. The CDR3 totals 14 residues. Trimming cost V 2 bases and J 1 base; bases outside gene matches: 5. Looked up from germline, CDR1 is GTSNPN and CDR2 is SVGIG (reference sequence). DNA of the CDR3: TGTGCCTGGAGTCTCCGGGACAGATCCTACGAGCAGTACTTC. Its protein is CAWSLRDRSYEQYF.

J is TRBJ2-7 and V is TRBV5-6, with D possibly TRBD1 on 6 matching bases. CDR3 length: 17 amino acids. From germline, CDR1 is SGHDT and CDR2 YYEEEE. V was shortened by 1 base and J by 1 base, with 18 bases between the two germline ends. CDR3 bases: TGTGCCAGCAGCTTGTTCGGGGCAGGGGAAAGGTCCTACGAGCAGTACTTC. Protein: CASSLFGAGERSYEQYF.

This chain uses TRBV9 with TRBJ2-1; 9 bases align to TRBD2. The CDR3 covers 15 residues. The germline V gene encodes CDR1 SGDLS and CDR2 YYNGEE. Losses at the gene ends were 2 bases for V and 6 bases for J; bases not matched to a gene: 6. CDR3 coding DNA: TGTGCCAGCAGCGTTAGCGGGAGCGGTGGCAATGAGCAGTTCTTC. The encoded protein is CASSVSGSGGNEQFF.